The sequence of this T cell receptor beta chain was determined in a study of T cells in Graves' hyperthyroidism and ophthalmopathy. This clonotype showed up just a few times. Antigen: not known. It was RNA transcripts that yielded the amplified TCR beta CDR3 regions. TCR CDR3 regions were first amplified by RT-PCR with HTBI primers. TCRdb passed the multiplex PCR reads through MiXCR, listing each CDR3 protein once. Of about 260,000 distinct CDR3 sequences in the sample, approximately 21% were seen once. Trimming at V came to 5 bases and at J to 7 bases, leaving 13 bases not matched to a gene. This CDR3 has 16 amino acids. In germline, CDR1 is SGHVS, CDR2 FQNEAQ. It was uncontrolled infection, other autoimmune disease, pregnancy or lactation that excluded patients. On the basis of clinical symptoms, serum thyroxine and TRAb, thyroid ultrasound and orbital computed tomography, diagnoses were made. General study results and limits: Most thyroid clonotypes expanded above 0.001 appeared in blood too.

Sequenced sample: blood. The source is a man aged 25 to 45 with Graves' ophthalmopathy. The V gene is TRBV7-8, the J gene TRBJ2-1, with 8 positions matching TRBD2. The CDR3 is CASSQRTGGFGNEQFF. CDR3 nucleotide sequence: TGTGCCAGCAGCCAACGGACGGGAGGGTTCGGGAATGAGCAGTTCTTC.